This T cell receptor (beta chain) was sequenced during a study of T cells in Graves' hyperthyroidism and ophthalmopathy. Study overall: Before any treatment, at initial diagnosis, peripheral blood was collected.

Uncontrolled infection, other autoimmune disease, pregnancy or lactation barred patients from enrollment. TCR beta CDR3 region amplification was performed from RNA transcripts. Carried out on the TCR CDR3, a first-round RT-PCR used the HTBI primer set. One entry per CDR3 protein, called by TCRdb with MiXCR from the multiplex PCR reads. The data hold 500,000 to 550,000 distinct CDR3 sequences, with nearly 20% observed a single time. Many counts were recorded for this clonotype. CDR1 is SNHLY, CDR2 FYNNEI, per germline. V was pared by 1 base and J by 9 bases, with 7 bases between. The CDR3 extends over 13 amino acids.

The clonotype originates from a man in his forties with Graves' ophthalmopathy. The sample taken for sequencing was blood. This chain connects TRBV2 to TRBJ1-6; no reliable D call. In DNA form, the CDR3 reads TGTGCCAGCAGTGAAGGGTTGGGTTCACCCCTCCACTTT. Translation: CASSEGLGSPLHF. The whole variable domain, remainder taken from reference TRBV2 and TRBJ1-6, is EPEVTQTPSHQVTQMGQEVILRCVPISNHLYFYWYRQILGQKVEFLVSFYNNEISEKSEIFDDQFSVERPDGSNFTLKIRSTKLEDSAMYFCASSEGLGSPLHFGNGTRLTVT.